The 22 T cell receptor beta chains below were found in one sample sequenced in a study of shared clonotypes between healthy human individuals. Clones were sequenced by immunoSEQ multiplex PCR, and TCRdb holds only the in-frame ones, with some missing. In the table there are approximately 1,500,000 clones, around 98% of which are singletons. The sequencing sample was made of naive CD4+ T cells sorted from blood. As to subset: CD45RA+ positively selected. Source of these receptors: a man younger than 45 in good health.

The gene calls are TRBV5-1 and TRBJ2-1; the D gene could be TRBD1 or TRBD2 (5 bases each). The germline gives CDR1 SGHRS, CDR2 YFSETQ. V lost 3 bases, J lost 3 bases, and 16 bases lay in between. The CDR3 has 16 amino acids. CDR3: CASSSDGAQNYNEQFF. The CDR3 DNA sequence: TGCGCCAGCAGCTCGGACGGGGCACAGAACTACAATGAGCAGTTCTTC.

This clone was observed a single time. V usage is TRBV5-1 and J usage is TRBJ2-1; possibly TRBD1 or TRBD2 for D (5 bases each). From germline, CDR1 is SGHRS and CDR2 YFSETQ. V lost 3 bases and J 7 bases, leaving 14 bases between the germline ends. The CDR3 has 14 residues. CDR3 amino acids: CASSSGTPTNEQFF. CDR3 DNA sequence: TGCGCCAGCAGCTCCGGGACCCCTACGAATGAGCAGTTCTTC.

This chain uses TRBV5-1 with TRBJ2-1; 7 nucleotides agree with TRBD1. CDR1 and CDR2 from the germline V gene are SGHRS and YFSETQ. V was pared by 0 bases and J by 8 bases, with 5 bases of the junction left unmatched. The length of the CDR3 is 14 residues. The chain's CDR3 is CASSLEGQLDEQFF. CDR3 DNA sequence: TGCGCCAGCAGCTTGGAGGGACAGCTCGATGAGCAGTTCTTC.

The chain is built from TRBV7-3 and TRBJ2-1, with 11 bases matching TRBD1. The germline CDR1 and CDR2 sequences are SGHTA and FQGTGA. This CDR3 has 14 amino acids. V shed 5 bases and J 7 bases; nucleotides not matched to a gene: 4. This CDR3 reads CASSVRDRGNEQFF. CDR3 DNA sequence: TGTGCCAGCAGCGTCCGGGACAGGGGGAATGAGCAGTTCTTC.

Details on this clone: Other DNA variants within this sample encode the same CDR3. J is TRBJ1-5 and V is TRBV28, with 7 bases that match TRBD1. The germline gives CDR1 MDHEN, CDR2 SYDVKM. V trimming: 4 bases; J trimming: 3 bases; junction bases outside the gene matches: 3. CDR3 length: 14 amino acids. This CDR3 is CASSSGQLNQPQHF. In DNA form, the CDR3 reads TGTGCCAGCAGTTCGGGACAGCTCAATCAGCCCCAGCATTTT. Based on the CDR3 plus reference TRBV28 and TRBJ1-5, the full variable domain is DVKVTQSSRYLVKRTGEKVFLECVQDMDHENMFWYRQDPGLGLRLIYFSYDVKMKEKGDIPEGYSVSREKKERFSLILESASTNQTSMYLCASSSGQLNQPQHFGDGTRLSIL.

This clone was seen only once. V gene TRBV21-1 combines with J gene TRBJ2-1; no DNA check was done on the table's D call, TRBD1. TRBV21-1 is reported as a pseudogene. The CDR3 covers 15 residues. DNA of the CDR3: TGTGCCAGCAGCAAAGGACAGGGCTCCTACAATGAGCAGTTCTTC. It yields the protein CASSKGQGSYNEQFF.

This chain uses TRBV20-1 with TRBJ2-5; D remains ambiguous. Germline V lookup: CDR1 DFQATT, CDR2 SNEGSKA (reference sequence). The CDR3 runs 11 residues. The V end lost 1 base, the J end lost 7 bases, and 7 bases lay between the germline ends. CDR3 amino acids: CSARGLGTQYF. CDR3 DNA sequence: TGCAGTGCTAGAGGGTTGGGGACCCAGTACTTC.

V usage is TRBV2 and J usage is TRBJ2-7, with 8 bases that match TRBD1. The CDR3 is made up of 13 amino acids. Unmatched junction bases numbered 5, after V lost 7 bases and J lost 3 bases. Germline values: CDR1 SNHLY, CDR2 FYNNEI. The CDR3 loop reads CASTPDRDYEQYF. In nucleotides, the CDR3 is TGTGCCAGCACCCCGGACAGGGACTACGAGCAGTACTTC.

The rearrangement links TRBV10-1 to TRBJ2-4, with D possibly being TRBD1 (6 bases). V lost 0 bases to trimming and J lost 15 bases, with 21 bases between them. Germline lookup yields CDR1 WNHNN and CDR2 SYGVQD (reference sequence). This CDR3 is built from 15 residues. The CDR3 coding sequence is TGCGCCAGCAGTGAGTCGAAGCTGGGGGCAACCCCGATGTACTTC. Residues: CASSESKLGATPMYF.

The chain employs TRBV7-8 and TRBJ1-3; D is undetermined. V gave up 6 bases and J gave up 1 base, with 13 bases separating them. CDR3 length: 15 amino acids. In germline, CDR1 is SGHVS, CDR2 FQNEAQ. Here the CDR3 reads CASREDRASGNTIYF. The CDR3 DNA sequence: TGTGCCAGCAGGGAGGACCGCGCATCTGGAAACACCATATATTTT.

This chain joins TRBV14 and TRBJ2-5; D possibly matches TRBD1 or TRBD2 (5 bases each). Trimming shortened V by 5 bases and J by 12 bases, and 13 bases separated the two germline ends. The CDR3 is made up of 11 amino acids. Germline CDR1 reads SGHDN; CDR2 reads FVKESK. As DNA, the CDR3 is TGTGCCAGCAGCTCGGGGCTGGTTGAGTACTTC. It specifies CASSSGLVEYF.

The rearrangement uses TRBV28 and TRBJ1-1, with D perhaps matching TRBD1 (6 bases). The V gene's germline CDR1 is MDHEN and CDR2 SYDVKM. The CDR3 contains 16 residues. With 2 bases removed from V and 1 base from J, the gap between germline ends came to 14 bases. CDR3 nucleotide sequence: TGTGCCAGCAGTTTAATCAGGGGTCGGAGGAACACTGAAGCTTTCTTT. As protein: CASSLIRGRRNTEAFF. Drawing the rest from reference TRBV28 and TRBJ1-1, the complete variable domain is DVKVTQSSRYLVKRTGEKVFLECVQDMDHENMFWYRQDPGLGLRLIYFSYDVKMKEKGDIPEGYSVSREKKERFSLILESASTNQTSMYLCASSLIRGRRNTEAFFGQGTRLTVV.

The rearrangement joins TRBV10-3 to TRBJ2-1; weak D call: TRBD1 (7 bases). V was cut by 6 bases and J by 8 bases, with 17 bases left in between. The CDR3 has 14 residues. Germline V CDR1 and CDR2: ENHRY, SYGVKD. The CDR3 reads CAIRIETGTYEQFF. CDR3 DNA sequence: TGTGCCATCAGAATTGAGACAGGGACTTATGAGCAGTTCTTC.

Note on this clone: The identical CDR3 is also encoded by other nucleotide sequences in the sample. The genes are TRBV9 and TRBJ2-2; 10 bases are shared with TRBD2. J lost 4 bases, V lost 2 bases, and 5 bases had no gene match. The V gene's germline CDR1 is SGDLS and CDR2 YYNGEE. This CDR3 region has 16 residues. The chain's CDR3 is CASSVGLAGATGELFF. The CDR3 DNA reads TGTGCCAGCAGCGTCGGGCTAGCGGGAGCCACCGGGGAGCTGTTTTTT.

In the case of this clone: Different DNA sequences within this sample yield the same CDR3. The genes are TRBV7-2 and TRBJ2-7; 9 bases line up with TRBD2. V lost 1 base and J lost 4; bases outside the gene matches: 2. Germline CDR1 and CDR2: SGHTA and FQGNSA. This CDR3 has 14 amino acids. CDR3 nucleotides: TGTGCCAGCAGCTTAGTTAGCGGGAGTTACGAGCAGTACTTC. This sequence encodes CASSLVSGSYEQYF.

This chain connects TRBV11-2 to TRBJ1-2, with TRBD1 as a possible D gene (6 bases). The CDR3 totals 15 residues. V dropped 4 bases and J dropped 4 bases, with 16 bases sitting between them. Germline loops: CDR1 SGHAT, CDR2 FQNNGV. The CDR3 region has the DNA TGTGCCAGCAGCTCAGCTGAGGGGGGGGTCTATGGCTACACCTTC. Protein: CASSSAEGGVYGYTF.

This clone has only one observation. This chain's CDR3 is CAISNRASTDTQYF. The CDR3 DNA is TGTGCCATCTCGAACCGTGCTAGCACAGATACGCAGTATTTT. This chain joins TRBV10-3 and TRBJ2-3; no clear D gene. Germline CDR1 is ENHRY and CDR2 is SYGVKD. The CDR3 is 14 amino acids. Trimming took off 8 bases at V and 0 bases at J, with 12 bases between the two ends.

The J gene is TRBJ2-7, the V gene TRBV29-1, with D perhaps matching TRBD2 (6 bases). Per germline, CDR1 SQVTM and CDR2 ANQGSEA. The V end was cut by 6 bases, the J end by 4 bases, with 13 bases between. This CDR3 contains 12 residues. The CDR3 loop is CSVGLAPYEQYF. Here the CDR3 DNA reads TGCAGCGTGGGGCTAGCGCCGTACGAGCAGTACTTC.

V and J are TRBV5-3 and TRBJ2-7; D is possibly TRBD1 (5 bases). TRBV5-3 is identified as an open reading frame with a role that is uncertain. The CDR3 runs to 16 residues. V gave up 1 base and J gave up 2 bases, with 16 bases separating them. This CDR3 reads CARSLWGLGNTYEQYF. CDR3 in DNA: TGTGCCAGAAGCTTGTGGGGCCTGGGCAATACCTACGAGCAGTACTTC.

The chain joins TRBV18 to TRBJ1-1, with a possible D match to TRBD1 (5 bases). Per germline, CDR1 KGHSH and CDR2 LQKENI. CDR3 length equals 15 residues. Between the trimmed V and J ends, which lost 2 bases and 3 bases, there was a span of 13 bases. CDR3 coding DNA: TGTGCCAGCTCACCAGTTGGGGCCAGGGACACTGAAGCTTTCTTT. This sequence encodes CASSPVGARDTEAFF.

This chain uses TRBV2 with TRBJ1-2, with a tentative D call TRBD1 (5 bases). This CDR3 has 14 amino acids. Trimming shortened V by 6 bases and J by 4 bases, and 15 bases separated the two germline ends. CDR1 and CDR2 (germline): SNHLY, FYNNEI. The CDR3 spells CASRREGRAYGYTF. CDR3 nucleotides: TGTGCCAGCAGGCGGGAGGGGCGAGCCTATGGCTACACCTTC.

In DNA form, the CDR3 reads TGCGCCAGCAGCTTCTGGGGGAGGACAGGGATAGGTGGCTACACCTTC. Its translation is CASSFWGRTGIGGYTF. The J gene is TRBJ1-2, the V gene TRBV5-1; 8 nucleotides align to TRBD1. Looked up from germline, CDR1 is SGHRS and CDR2 is YFSETQ. V lost 2 bases, J lost 7 bases, and 13 bases stayed unmatched. The CDR3 sequence is 16 residues long. The variable domain in full, completed from reference TRBV5-1 and TRBJ1-2, reads KAGVTQTPRYLIKTRGQQVTLSCSPISGHRSVSWYQQTPGQGLQFLFEYFSETQRNKGNFPGRFSGRQFSNSRSEMNVSTLELGDSALYLCASSFWGRTGIGGYTFGSGTRLTVV.